This entry is about one TCR beta chain. Its antigen is not known. The V end lost 1 base, the J end lost 10 bases, and 16 bases lay between the germline ends. This CDR3 region has 15 residues. CDR1 is SGHVS and CDR2 is FNYEAQ in the germline V gene. The table came from immunoSEQ multiplex PCR; TCRdb's copy has only in-frame clones and leaves some out. The sample lists about 120,000 clones, approximately 95% occurring once. The data were obtained in a study of graft-versus-host responses after intestinal transplantation. This specimen was unstimulated CD4+ T cells sorted from spleen or lymph node cells, taken before intestinal transplant. V gene TRBV7-6 combines with J gene TRBJ1-4; perhaps TRBD1 as D (6 bases). The clonotype originates from a human donor who received an intestinal transplant. CDR3 region: CASSLVAGVSGKLFF. The CDR3 DNA reads TGTGCCAGCAGCTTAGTTGCAGGGGTCTCTGGAAAACTGTTTTTT.